The rows below give T cell receptor beta chains drawn from one sample of a study of vaccination effects on CD4 cells after COVID-19. These receptors are not linked to any known antigen. Repertoires were generated with immunoSEQ multiplex PCR, while TCRdb's copy carries only in-frame clones and drops some. The table has about 46,000 clones, around three quarters seen once. The sample in question was CD4+ T cells from PBMCs cultured with HCoV-OC43 spike peptides, obtained after COVID-19 vaccination. The receptors stem from a human donor who received a COVID-19 vaccine. Both conserved end residues are part of each CDR3. The D gene is left open where the match is weak. Clone size is not always given. Where it is, it says once, few, many or a class for expanded clones.

CDR3aa: CASRFDQGVARNTEAFF; CDR3nt: TGCGCCAGCAGGTTCGACCAGGGGGTGGCTCGTAACACTGAAGCTTTCTTT; v_gene: TRBV10-2; abundance: -; j_gene: TRBJ1-1; d_gene: TRBD1
CDR3aa: CSVAGQGDYGYTF; CDR3nt: TGCAGCGTCGCGGGACAGGGGGACTATGGCTACACCTTC; v_gene: TRBV29-1; abundance: -; j_gene: TRBJ1-2; d_gene: TRBD1
CDR3aa: CASSHLRGGEQFF; CDR3nt: TGTGCCAGCAGCCACCTCAGGGGCGGTGAGCAGTTCTTC; v_gene: TRBV3-1/TRBV3-2; abundance: -; j_gene: TRBJ2-1; d_gene: -
CDR3aa: CASSSSGRPDTQYF; CDR3nt: TGTGCCAGCAGCTCTAGCGGGAGACCCGATACGCAGTATTTT; v_gene: TRBV11-3; abundance: -; j_gene: TRBJ2-3; d_gene: TRBD2
CDR3aa: CASSLGDIRHPPHF; CDR3nt: TGTGCCAGCAGCTTGGGGGACATAAGGCACCCCCCTCACTTT; v_gene: TRBV5-6; abundance: -; j_gene: TRBJ1-6; d_gene: -
CDR3aa: CASSPYRDRDGAEAFF; CDR3nt: TGTGCCAGCAGCCCCTACCGGGACAGGGATGGGGCTGAAGCTTTCTTT; v_gene: TRBV7-9; abundance: -; j_gene: TRBJ1-1; d_gene: TRBD1
CDR3aa: CASSGRTENTEAFF; CDR3nt: TGCGCCAGCAGCGGTAGAACGGAGAACACTGAAGCTTTCTTT; v_gene: TRBV4-1; abundance: -; j_gene: TRBJ1-1; d_gene: -
CDR3aa: CASSTSAGVETQYF; CDR3nt: TGCGCCAGCAGTACCTCGGCAGGCGTAGAGACCCAGTACTTC; v_gene: TRBV5-1; abundance: few; j_gene: TRBJ2-5; d_gene: -
CDR3aa: CASSLQPSYQETQYF; CDR3nt: TGCGCCAGCAGCTTACAACCTTCGTACCAAGAGACCCAGTACTTC; v_gene: TRBV5-1; abundance: -; j_gene: TRBJ2-5; d_gene: -
CDR3aa: CASSPPTSGGNTGELFF; CDR3nt: TGTGCCAGCAGCCCTCCTACTAGCGGGGGGAACACCGGGGAGCTGTTTTTT; v_gene: TRBV4-2; abundance: -; j_gene: TRBJ2-2; d_gene: TRBD2
CDR3aa: CASRDGRQGRTDTQYF; CDR3nt: TGTGCCAGCAGAGACGGGAGGCAGGGCCGCACAGATACGCAGTATTTT; v_gene: TRBV7-9; abundance: few; j_gene: TRBJ2-3; d_gene: TRBD2
CDR3aa: CASSRGTPPETQYF; CDR3nt: TGTGCCAGCAGCCGAGGGACTCCACCCGAGACCCAGTACTTC; v_gene: TRBV3-1/TRBV3-2; abundance: -; j_gene: TRBJ2-5; d_gene: -
CDR3aa: CASSEGSTEAFF; CDR3nt: TGTGCCAGTAGTGAGGGGAGCACTGAAGCTTTCTTT; v_gene: TRBV19; abundance: -; j_gene: TRBJ1-1; d_gene: -
CDR3aa: CASSSQIRTGLMNTEAFF; CDR3nt: TGCGCCAGCAGCTCTCAGATTCGGACGGGGCTTATGAACACTGAAGCTTTCTTT; v_gene: TRBV5-1; abundance: -; j_gene: TRBJ1-1; d_gene: -
CDR3aa: CASSQGLAGVSEQYF; CDR3nt: TGTGCCAGCAGCCAAGGCCTAGCGGGGGTAAGCGAGCAGTACTTC; v_gene: TRBV3-1/TRBV3-2; abundance: few; j_gene: TRBJ2-7; d_gene: TRBD2
CDR3aa: CASSTGHRTDTEAFF; CDR3nt: TGCGCCAGCAGCACCGGACATCGCACGGACACTGAAGCTTTCTTT; v_gene: TRBV5-1; abundance: -; j_gene: TRBJ1-1; d_gene: -
CDR3aa: CASSIAGPARGAFF; CDR3nt: TGTGCCAGTAGTATAGCGGGACCTGCCAGGGGAGCTTTCTTT; v_gene: TRBV19; abundance: -; j_gene: TRBJ1-1; d_gene: -
CDR3aa: CASSQDRSTDTQYF; CDR3nt: TGCGCCAGCAGCCAAGACAGGTCCACAGATACGCAGTATTTT; v_gene: TRBV4-1; abundance: -; j_gene: TRBJ2-3; d_gene: -
CDR3aa: CASSEGGGNSPLHF; CDR3nt: TGTGCCAGCAGTGAAGGGGGCGGGAATTCACCCCTCCACTTT; v_gene: TRBV6-1; abundance: -; j_gene: TRBJ1-6; d_gene: -
CDR3aa: CASSYERGVYEQYF; CDR3nt: TGTGCCAGCAGTTACGAGCGGGGGGTCTACGAGCAGTACTTC; v_gene: TRBV6-5; abundance: -; j_gene: TRBJ2-7; d_gene: TRBD2
CDR3aa: CASSRTGPYSNQPQHF; CDR3nt: TGTGCCAGCAGCAGGACAGGGCCCTATAGCAATCAGCCCCAGCATTTT; v_gene: TRBV2; abundance: -; j_gene: TRBJ1-5; d_gene: TRBD1
CDR3aa: CASSAYRVVYEQYF; CDR3nt: TGTGCCAGCAGCGCCTACAGGGTTGTCTACGAGCAGTACTTC; v_gene: TRBV7-4; abundance: -; j_gene: TRBJ2-7; d_gene: -
CDR3aa: CASSQHEGGRNNSPLHF; CDR3nt: TGTGCCAGCAGCCAACATGAGGGGGGTCGTAATAATTCACCCCTCCACTTT; v_gene: TRBV3-1/TRBV3-2; abundance: -; j_gene: TRBJ1-6; d_gene: -
CDR3aa: CASSIQGAPTEAFF; CDR3nt: TGTGCCAGTAGTATACAGGGGGCGCCCACTGAAGCTTTCTTT; v_gene: TRBV19; abundance: few; j_gene: TRBJ1-1; d_gene: TRBD1
CDR3aa: CASRSDRDSGNTIYF; CDR3nt: TGTGCCAGCAGATCGGACAGGGACTCTGGAAACACCATATATTTT; v_gene: TRBV11-2; abundance: -; j_gene: TRBJ1-3; d_gene: TRBD1
CDR3aa: CASSKVNGGGICGYTF; CDR3nt: TGTGCCAGCAGCAAAGTTAACGGAGGGGGCATTTGTGGCTACACCTTC; v_gene: TRBV21-1; abundance: -; j_gene: TRBJ1-2; d_gene: -
CDR3aa: CASGLRPGSVSGPQHF; CDR3nt: TGTGCTAGTGGTTTGAGGCCAGGGTCGGTTTCTGGGCCCCAGCATTTT; v_gene: TRBV12-5; abundance: few; j_gene: TRBJ1-5; d_gene: -
CDR3aa: CASSMGGTQYF; CDR3nt: TGTGCCAGCAGCATGGGGGGGACCCAGTACTTC; v_gene: TRBV12-3/TRBV12-4; abundance: few; j_gene: TRBJ2-5; d_gene: -
CDR3aa: CASSEEGTGPGYGYTF; CDR3nt: TGTGCCAGCAGTGAAGAGGGGACAGGGCCTGGCTATGGCTACACCTTC; v_gene: TRBV6-1; abundance: few; j_gene: TRBJ1-2; d_gene: TRBD1
CDR3aa: CAWNDRKGNTEAFF; CDR3nt: TGTGCCTGGAACGACAGGAAGGGGAATACTGAAGCTTTCTTT; v_gene: TRBV30; abundance: -; j_gene: TRBJ1-1; d_gene: -
CDR3aa: CASSQQVGRYEQYF; CDR3nt: TGTGCCAGCAGCCAACAGGTGGGCCGCTACGAGCAGTACTTC; v_gene: TRBV3-1/TRBV3-2; abundance: -; j_gene: TRBJ2-7; d_gene: -
CDR3aa: CASSPKREADTQYF; CDR3nt: TGTGCCAGCAGTCCAAAGCGGGAGGCAGATACGCAGTATTTT; v_gene: TRBV6-4; abundance: few; j_gene: TRBJ2-3; d_gene: TRBD2
CDR3aa: CASSLVSGGGTDTQYF; CDR3nt: TGCGCCAGCAGCTTGGTGTCGGGAGGAGGCACAGATACGCAGTATTTT; v_gene: TRBV5-1; abundance: -; j_gene: TRBJ2-3; d_gene: TRBD2
CDR3aa: CAWGGFPEAFF; CDR3nt: TGTGCCTGGGGGGGGTTCCCTGAAGCTTTCTTT; v_gene: TRBV30; abundance: -; j_gene: TRBJ1-1; d_gene: -
CDR3aa: CASSLGVGQAISEQFF; CDR3nt: TGTGCCAGCAGCTTGGGCGTCGGGCAGGCCATCTCTGAGCAGTTCTTC; v_gene: TRBV5-6; abundance: few; j_gene: TRBJ2-1; d_gene: -
CDR3aa: CASSLELAGGRDF; CDR3nt: TGTGCCAGCAGCTTAGAACTAGCGGGAGGCCGGGATTTT; v_gene: TRBV11-3; abundance: -; j_gene: TRBJ2-3; d_gene: TRBD2
CDR3aa: CACITEHRTLGGQGARYAFF; CDR3nt: TGTGCCTGCATTACCGAGCATCGGACCCTAGGGGGACAGGGGGCGAGGTATGCTTTCTTT; v_gene: TRBV21-1; abundance: -; j_gene: TRBJ1-1; d_gene: -
CDR3aa: CAIRDWDTEAFF; CDR3nt: TGTGCCATCCGGGACTGGGACACTGAAGCTTTCTTT; v_gene: TRBV10-3; abundance: -; j_gene: TRBJ1-1; d_gene: -
CDR3aa: CASSTQGSTEAFF; CDR3nt: TGTGCCAGCAGCACTCAGGGGTCCACTGAAGCTTTCTTT; v_gene: TRBV7-9; abundance: -; j_gene: TRBJ1-1; d_gene: -
CDR3aa: CASSLGGLNSGNTIYF; CDR3nt: TGTGCCAGCAGCTTGGGGGGACTCAACTCTGGAAACACCATATATTTT; v_gene: TRBV5-6; abundance: -; j_gene: TRBJ1-3; d_gene: -
CDR3aa: CASTTSGGAWEQFF; CDR3nt: TGTGCCAGCACTACTAGCGGGGGGGCGTGGGAGCAGTTCTTC; v_gene: TRBV11-2; abundance: -; j_gene: TRBJ2-1; d_gene: TRBD2